These 17 T cell receptor beta chains share one sample of origin, sequenced in a study of T-cell memory formation after mild COVID-19. TCRdb itself ran the 5' RACE reads through MiXCR, one entry per CDR3 protein. Of 250,000 to 300,000 distinct CDR3 sequences listed, around 15% were seen once; the top ten hold 20% to 25%. The source material was PBMCs or a T cell subset sorted from them (not recorded which). The receptors derive from a man aged 18 to 30 who had mild COVID-19 (a few samples of this study predate the infection). Cell type and time point are not known.

The table lists this clonotype with a few counts. This chain connects TRBV4-3 to TRBJ2-2; the match to TRBD2 covers 7 bases. CDR1 and CDR2 (germline): LGHNA, YSLEER. This CDR3 region has 16 residues. The junction had 5 bases not matched to a gene; V was cut back by 0 bases and J by 4 bases. The CDR3 is CASSQDPGGPTGELFF. The CDR3 bases are TGCGCCAGCAGCCAAGATCCGGGGGGACCCACCGGGGAGCTGTTTTTT.

The J gene is TRBJ1-4, the V gene TRBV6-5; 8 bases align to TRBD1. The CDR3 covers 17 residues. V trimming: 4 bases; J trimming: 5 bases; junction bases outside the gene matches: 12. Germline lookup yields CDR1 MNHEY and CDR2 SVGAGI. CDR3: CASSSNIRGLKNEKLFF. CDR3 bases: TGTGCCAGCAGTTCCAACATCAGGGGGCTAAAAAATGAAAAACTGTTTTTT.

The chain links TRBV20-1 to TRBJ2-3; D may match TRBD1 or TRBD2 (5 bases each). Trimming shortened V by 6 bases and J by 6 bases, and 13 bases separated the two germline ends. Germline V gives CDR1 DFQATT, CDR2 SNEGSKA (reference sequence). The CDR3 totals 12 residues. CDR3 region: CSADRGLDTQYF. The CDR3 DNA reads TGCAGTGCGGATCGGGGCCTCGATACGCAGTATTTT.

In its sample, this clonotype was seen a few times. This chain uses TRBV5-1 with TRBJ2-2; TRBD1 is a possible D gene (6 bases). V was pared by 2 bases and J by 5 bases, with 10 bases between. Germline CDR1 SGHRS, CDR2 YFSETQ. The CDR3 is 14 amino acids. The CDR3 spells CASSLTGMTGELFF. The CDR3 coding sequence is TGCGCCAGCAGCTTAACAGGGATGACCGGGGAGCTGTTTTTT.

This clonotype was picked up a small number of times. The chain links TRBV24-1 to TRBJ2-4, with D maybe TRBD2 (5 bases). Germline CDR1 and CDR2: KGHDR and SFDVKD. CDR3 size: 10 residues. Between the trimmed V and J ends, which lost 10 bases and 11 bases, there was a span of 11 bases. CDR3 protein: CATTGCVQYF. The CDR3 DNA reads as TGTGCCACGACGGGGTGCGTTCAGTACTTC.

This clonotype has a handful of counts. The chain couples TRBV25-1 to TRBJ2-5, with 9 positions matching TRBD2. Trimming removed 5 bases from V and 2 bases from J; junction bases left unmatched: 3. The CDR3 has 14 amino acids. Germline CDR1 MGHDK, CDR2 SYGVNS. The CDR3 reads CASSHAGGQETQYF. Here the CDR3 DNA reads TGTGCCAGCAGTCACGCGGGGGGGCAAGAGACCCAGTACTTC.

This clonotype has a handful of counts. This chain uses TRBV5-1 with TRBJ2-2; 8 bases match TRBD2. The ends lost 2 bases at V and 4 bases at J; junction bases unmatched: 4. Germline V CDR1 and CDR2: SGHRS, YFSETQ. This CDR3 is 15 amino acids long. The DNA of the CDR3 is TGCGCCAGCAGCTTTAGCGGGGAGGGCACCGGGGAGCTGTTTTTT. Translating gives CASSFSGEGTGELFF.

This clonotype was seen repeatedly, ten times or more. The chain combines TRBV12-3 or TRBV12-4 with TRBJ2-5, with D perhaps TRBD1 or TRBD2 (5 bases each). V lost 5 bases, J lost 8 bases, and 9 bases lay in between. The CDR3 loop spans 11 amino acids. The CDR3 DNA reads TGTGCCAGCAGTATCCGGGACACCCAGTACTTC. It translates to CASSIRDTQYF.

This clonotype turned up a few times. The chain links TRBV20-1 to TRBJ1-4; D might be TRBD1 (5 bases). V shed 1 base and J shed 8 bases, with 17 bases lying between them. The CDR3 spans 15 residues. CDR1 and CDR2 (germline): DFQATT, SNEGSKA (reference sequence). CDR3 sequence (DNA): TGCAGTGCTAGAGGTGGGGCAGACACGATGGAAAAACTGTTTTTT. It specifies CSARGGADTMEKLFF.

The gene calls are TRBV18 and TRBJ2-3, with TRBD2 matching 10 bases. With V trimmed by 0 bases and J by 7 bases, 10 bases remained unmatched. The CDR3 loop spans 17 amino acids. Germline CDR1 and CDR2: KGHSH and LQKENI. The chain's CDR3 is CASSPPASGGLYHTQYF. The CDR3 bases are TGTGCCAGCTCACCACCTGCTAGCGGGGGCCTTTACCATACGCAGTATTTT.

The chain is built from TRBV24-1 and TRBJ2-1; 8 bases map to TRBD2. Trimming at V came to 3 bases and at J to 0 bases, leaving 6 bases not matched to a gene. Looked up from germline, CDR1 is KGHDR and CDR2 is SFDVKD. CDR3 size: 17 residues. CDR3 coding DNA: TGTGCCACCAGTGATGGAGGGGGGACTAGCTCCTACAATGAGCAGTTCTTC. Translation gives CATSDGGGTSSYNEQFF.

The genes are TRBV7-2 and TRBJ2-5; TRBD1 is a possible D gene (5 bases). CDR1 and CDR2 (germline): SGHTA, FQGNSA. This CDR3 spans 13 amino acids. V was clipped by 5 bases and J by 1 base, with 8 bases between them. The CDR3 spells CASSARVQETQYF. As DNA, the CDR3 is TGTGCCAGCAGCGCCAGGGTCCAAGAGACCCAGTACTTC.

This clonotype was observed many times. The chain has TRBV29-1 and TRBJ2-1, with TRBD2 matching 13 bases. Germline V lookup: CDR1 SQVTM, CDR2 ANQGSEA. V dropped 4 bases and J dropped 5; count of bases not matched to a gene: 11. The length of the CDR3 is 17 residues. CDR3 sequence reads: CSVGGLAGFALHNEQFF. The DNA for the CDR3 is TGCAGCGTTGGGGGACTAGCGGGGTTCGCCCTCCACAATGAGCAGTTCTTC.

The CDR3 sequence: CASSPVYTEAFF. The CDR3 DNA reads as TGTGCCAGCAGCCCTGTATACACTGAAGCTTTCTTT. The rearrangement joins TRBV7-9 to TRBJ1-1, with D unresolved. Trimming removed 5 bases from V and 3 bases from J, with 7 bases in between. Germline assignment: CDR1 SEHNR and CDR2 FQNEAQ (reference sequence). The CDR3 loop spans 12 amino acids.

The chain couples TRBV4-2 to TRBJ2-3; TRBD1 matches 8 bases. The CDR3 length is 15 residues. Trimming cost V 3 bases and J 2 bases; bases outside gene matches: 4. Per the germline V gene, CDR1 is LGHNA and CDR2 is YNFKEQ. CDR3 sequence reads: CASSQATGATDTQYF. Here the CDR3 DNA reads TGTGCCAGCAGCCAGGCGACAGGGGCCACAGATACGCAGTATTTT.

The V and J genes are TRBV4-1 and TRBJ1-4; a possible D gene is TRBD1 (6 bases). Deletions cut 0 bases from V and 8 bases from J, with 16 bases between. The CDR3 is 16 residues long. In germline, CDR1 is MGHRA, CDR2 YSYEKL. The CDR3 spells CASSQDSLQGYEKLFF. In DNA form, the CDR3 reads TGCGCCAGCAGCCAAGATTCTCTACAGGGCTACGAAAAACTGTTTTTT.

The V and J genes are TRBV3-1 and TRBJ2-6; D gene ambiguous. This CDR3 spans 14 amino acids. V was pared by 2 bases and J by 2 bases, with 4 bases between. Germline loops: CDR1 LGHDT, CDR2 YNNKEL (reference sequence). CDR3 DNA sequence: TGTGCCAGCAGCCAATCACCTGGGGCCAACGTCCTGACTTTC. The encoded protein is CASSQSPGANVLTF.